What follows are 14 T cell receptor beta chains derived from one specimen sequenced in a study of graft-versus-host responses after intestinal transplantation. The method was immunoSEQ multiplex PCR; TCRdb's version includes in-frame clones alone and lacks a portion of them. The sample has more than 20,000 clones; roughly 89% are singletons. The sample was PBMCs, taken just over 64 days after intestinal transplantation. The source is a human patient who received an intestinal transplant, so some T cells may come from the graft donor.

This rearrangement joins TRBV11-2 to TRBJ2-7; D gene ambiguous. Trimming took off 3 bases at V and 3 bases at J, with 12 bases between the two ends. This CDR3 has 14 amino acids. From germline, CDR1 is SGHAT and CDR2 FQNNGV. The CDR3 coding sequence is TGTGCCAGCAGCTTCAAGGGATCTCTCTACGAGCAGTACTTC. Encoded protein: CASSFKGSLYEQYF. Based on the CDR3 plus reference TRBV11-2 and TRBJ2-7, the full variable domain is EAGVAQSPRYKIIEKRQSVAFWCNPISGHATLYWYQQILGQGPKLLIQFQNNGVVDDSQLPKDRFSAERLKGVDSTLKIQPAKLEDSAVYLCASSFKGSLYEQYFGPGTRLTVT.

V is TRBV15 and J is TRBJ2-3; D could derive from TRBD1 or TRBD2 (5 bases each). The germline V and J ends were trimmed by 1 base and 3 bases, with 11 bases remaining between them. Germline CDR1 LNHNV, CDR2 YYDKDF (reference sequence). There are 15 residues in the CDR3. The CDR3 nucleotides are TGTGCCACCAGCAGAGTTGGGACGGTAACAGATACGCAGTATTTT. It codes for CATSRVGTVTDTQYF.

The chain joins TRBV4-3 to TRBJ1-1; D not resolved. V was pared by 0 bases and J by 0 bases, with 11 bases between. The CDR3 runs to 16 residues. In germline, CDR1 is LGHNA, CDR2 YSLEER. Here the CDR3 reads CASSQERQDLNTEAFF. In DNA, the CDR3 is TGCGCCAGCAGCCAAGAAAGGCAGGACCTGAACACTGAAGCTTTCTTT.

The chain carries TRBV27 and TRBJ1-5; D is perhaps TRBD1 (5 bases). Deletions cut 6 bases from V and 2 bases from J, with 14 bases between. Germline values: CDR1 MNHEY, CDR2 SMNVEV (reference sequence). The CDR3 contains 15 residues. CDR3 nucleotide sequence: TGTGCCAGCAGCTCCGGCAGGGAGGGCAATCAGCCCCAGCATTTT. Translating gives CASSSGREGNQPQHF.

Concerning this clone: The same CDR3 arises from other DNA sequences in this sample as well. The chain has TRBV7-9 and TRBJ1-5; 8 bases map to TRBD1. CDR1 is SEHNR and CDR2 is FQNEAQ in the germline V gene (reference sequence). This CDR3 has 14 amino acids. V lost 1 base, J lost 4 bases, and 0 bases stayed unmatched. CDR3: CASSLGTGNQPQHF. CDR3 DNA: TGTGCCAGCAGCTTAGGGACAGGGAATCAGCCCCAGCATTTT. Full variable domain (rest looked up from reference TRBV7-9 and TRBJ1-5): DTGVSQNPRHKITKRGQNVTFRCDPISEHNRLYWYRQTLGQGPEFLTYFQNEAQLEKSRLLSDRFSAERPKGSFSTLEIQRTEQGDSAMYLCASSLGTGNQPQHFGDGTRLSIL.

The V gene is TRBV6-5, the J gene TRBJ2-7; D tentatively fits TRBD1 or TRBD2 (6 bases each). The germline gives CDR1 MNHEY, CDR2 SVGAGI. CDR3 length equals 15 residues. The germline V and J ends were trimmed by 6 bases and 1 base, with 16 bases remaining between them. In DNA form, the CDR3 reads TGTGCCAGCAGCCTCGGAGGGACACCATCCTACGAGCAGTACTTC. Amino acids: CASSLGGTPSYEQYF.

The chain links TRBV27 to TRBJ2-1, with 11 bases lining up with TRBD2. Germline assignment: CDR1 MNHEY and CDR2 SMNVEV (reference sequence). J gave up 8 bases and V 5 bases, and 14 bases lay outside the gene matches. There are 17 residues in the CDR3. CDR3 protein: CASSLRVAGGPLDEQFF. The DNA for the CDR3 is TGTGCCAGCAGTCTAAGGGTAGCGGGGGGGCCTCTAGATGAGCAGTTCTTC.

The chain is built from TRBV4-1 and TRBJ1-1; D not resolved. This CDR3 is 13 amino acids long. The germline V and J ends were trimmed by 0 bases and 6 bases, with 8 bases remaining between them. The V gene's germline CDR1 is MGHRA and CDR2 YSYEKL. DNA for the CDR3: TGCGCCAGCAGCCAAGATCGTCCGGCTGAAGCTTTCTTT. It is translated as CASSQDRPAEAFF.

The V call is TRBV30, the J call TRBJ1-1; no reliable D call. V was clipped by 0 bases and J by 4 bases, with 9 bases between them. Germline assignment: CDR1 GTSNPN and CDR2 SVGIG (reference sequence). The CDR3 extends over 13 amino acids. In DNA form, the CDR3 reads TGTGCCTGGAGTGTGTCCTGGGGCACTGAAGCTTTCTTT. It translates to CAWSVSWGTEAFF.

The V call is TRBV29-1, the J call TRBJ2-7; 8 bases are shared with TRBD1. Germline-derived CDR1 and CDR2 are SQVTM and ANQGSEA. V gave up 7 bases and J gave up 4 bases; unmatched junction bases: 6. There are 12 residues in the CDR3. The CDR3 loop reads CSAGQGRYEQYF. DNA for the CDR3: TGCAGCGCCGGACAGGGAAGGTACGAGCAGTACTTC.

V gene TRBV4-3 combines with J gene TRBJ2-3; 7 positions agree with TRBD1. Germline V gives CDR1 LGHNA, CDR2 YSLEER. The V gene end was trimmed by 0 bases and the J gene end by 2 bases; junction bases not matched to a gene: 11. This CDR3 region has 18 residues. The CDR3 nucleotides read TGCGCCAGCAGCCAAGAGACAGGGAAAAGGGGCCCCACAGATACGCAGTATTTT. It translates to CASSQETGKRGPTDTQYF.

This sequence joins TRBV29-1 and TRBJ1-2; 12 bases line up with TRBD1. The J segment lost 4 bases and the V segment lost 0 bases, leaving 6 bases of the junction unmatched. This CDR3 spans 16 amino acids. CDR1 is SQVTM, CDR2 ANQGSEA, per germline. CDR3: CSVEDWGQGASYGYTF. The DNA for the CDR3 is TGCAGCGTTGAAGATTGGGGACAGGGGGCGAGCTATGGCTACACCTTC. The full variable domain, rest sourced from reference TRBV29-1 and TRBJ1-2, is SAVISQKPSRDICQRGTSLTIQCQVDSQVTMMFWYRQQPGQSLTLIATANQGSEATYESGFVIDKFPISRPNLTFSTLTVSNMSPEDSSIYLCSVEDWGQGASYGYTFGSGTRLTVV.

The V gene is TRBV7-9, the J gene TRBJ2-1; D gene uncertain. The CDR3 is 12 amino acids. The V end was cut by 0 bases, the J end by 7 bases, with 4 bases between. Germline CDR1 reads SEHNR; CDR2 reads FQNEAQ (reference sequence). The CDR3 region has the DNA TGTGCCAGCAGCTTAGCAGCTAATGAGCAGTTCTTC. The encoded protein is CASSLAANEQFF. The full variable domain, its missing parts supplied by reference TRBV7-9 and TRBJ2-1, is DTGVSQNPRHKITKRGQNVTFRCDPISEHNRLYWYRQTLGQGPEFLTYFQNEAQLEKSRLLSDRFSAERPKGSFSTLEIQRTEQGDSAMYLCASSLAANEQFFGPGTRLTVL.

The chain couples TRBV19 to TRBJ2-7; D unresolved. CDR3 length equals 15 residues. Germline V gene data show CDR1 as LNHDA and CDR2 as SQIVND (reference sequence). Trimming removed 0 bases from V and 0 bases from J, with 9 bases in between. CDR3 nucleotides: TGTGCCAGTAGTATAGATTTTTGGAGCTCCTACGAGCAGTACTTC. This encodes CASSIDFWSSYEQYF.